The 15 T cell receptor beta chains in this list originate from one sample, sequenced in a study of metastatic and nonmetastatic thyroid tumors. Patients underwent thyroid surgery, and none had received any treatment before it. TCRdb called clones again from the PCR reads with MiXCR. The table shows roughly 65,000 clones, with 12% to 15% occurring only once. Sequenced material: blood. Every receptor here comes from a male donor with papillary thyroid cancer or a benign thyroid nodule (not recorded which). Some clones in this sample may be carry-over from other donors' samples.

Ten or more counts support this clone. The chain uses TRBV5-1 and TRBJ1-1; 7 bases align to TRBD1. The CDR3 is made up of 16 amino acids. CDR1 is SGHRS, CDR2 YFSETQ, per germline. Unmatched junction bases numbered 7, after V lost 1 base and J lost 1 base. The CDR3 spells CASSLRGGGSNTEAFF. The CDR3 region has the DNA TGCGCCAGCAGCTTGCGAGGGGGCGGTTCGAACACTGAAGCTTTCTTT.

Many counts were recorded for this clone. The rearrangement uses TRBV4-1 and TRBJ1-1; D remains ambiguous. The CDR3 totals 13 residues. V was pared by 1 base and J by 1 base, with 4 bases between. The germline CDR1 and CDR2 sequences are MGHRA and YSYEKL. Here the CDR3 DNA reads TGCGCCAGCAGCCAAGTACCGAACACTGAAGCTTTCTTT. It is translated as CASSQVPNTEAFF.

About this clone: Possible read error: a much larger clone is one base away. The V gene is TRBV29-1, the J gene TRBJ1-3; no definite D call. The CDR3 totals 13 residues. The V end lost 2 bases, the J end lost 3 bases, and 8 bases lay between the germline ends. Germline V gene data show CDR1 as SQVTM and CDR2 as ANQGSEA. DNA of the CDR3: TGCAGCGTTGAAAGTGCATGTGGAAACACCATATATTTT. Translated: CSVESACGNTIYF.

In this sample, this clone turned up many times. The chain carries TRBV11-1 and TRBJ2-2; maybe TRBD1 (6 bases). The CDR3 length is 16 residues. Trimming took off 2 bases at V and 0 bases at J, with 10 bases between the two ends. The germline V gene encodes CDR1 SGHAT and CDR2 FQDESV (reference sequence). In DNA form, the CDR3 reads TGTGCCAGCAGCTTAATGGACAGCGCGAACACCGGGGAGCTGTTTTTT. The encoded protein is CASSLMDSANTGELFF.

As regards this clone: This may arise from a read error, as a much more abundant clone is one base away. The rearrangement links TRBV15 to TRBJ1-5, with D perhaps matching TRBD1 (6 bases). Germline assignment: CDR1 LNHNV and CDR2 YYDKDF (reference sequence). Trimming took 4 bases from V and 3 from J, leaving 13 bases between them. The CDR3 totals 15 residues. In DNA, the CDR3 is TGTGCCACCAGCAACAGGGTCAGCGTCAATCAGCCCCAGCATTTT. It translates to CATSNRVSVNQPQHF. Supplemented by reference TRBV15 and TRBJ1-5, the full variable domain reads DAMVIQNPRYQVTQFGKPVTLSCSQTLNHNVMYWYQQKSSQAPKLLFHYYDKDFNNEADTPDNFQSRRPNTSFCFLDIRSPGLGDTAMYLCATSNRVSVNQPQHFGDGTRLSIL.

This clone was picked up many times. The chain combines TRBV28 with TRBJ2-1; TRBD2 aligns across 7 bases. With 5 bases clipped from V and 1 base from J, the junction kept 5 bases outside the gene matches. CDR1 and CDR2 from the germline V gene are MDHEN and SYDVKM. This CDR3 spans 15 amino acids. DNA of the CDR3: TGTGCCAGCAGTATGGGCGGGGGATCCTACAATGAGCAGTTCTTC. This gives the protein CASSMGGGSYNEQFF.

Here the CDR3 DNA reads TGTGCCAGTAGTATGTTAGGGGCAGGGGGCCGGGAGTGCCAGTACTTC. Translation gives CASSMLGAGGRECQYF. The chain uses TRBV19 and TRBJ2-5; TRBD1 matches 8 bases. V shed 3 bases, J shed 10 bases, and the junction held 16 bases outside the gene matches. The CDR3 contains 16 residues. Germline-derived CDR1 and CDR2 are LNHDA and SQIVND (reference sequence).

The chain has TRBV29-1 and TRBJ2-5, with unresolved D. CDR1 is SQVTM, CDR2 ANQGSEA, per germline. The germline V and J ends were trimmed by 7 bases and 0 bases, with 9 bases remaining between them. The CDR3 length is 12 residues. CDR3 coding DNA: TGCAGCGCCTCCCTGGACCAAGAGACCCAGTACTTC. This sequence encodes CSASLDQETQYF.

The chain recombines TRBV14 with TRBJ2-7; no clear D. Between the trimmed V and J ends, which lost 3 bases and 4 bases, there was a span of 19 bases. This CDR3 comprises 16 residues. CDR1 is SGHDN and CDR2 is FVKESK in the germline V gene. The CDR3 region is CASSHLVSAEWYEQYV. In DNA, the CDR3 is TGTGCCAGCAGCCACCTTGTGTCGGCGGAATGGTACGAGCAGTACGTC.

This clone was observed a few times. At one boundary the junction diverges from the germline segment, which might be a read error. V gene TRBV2 combines with J gene TRBJ2-7, with D possibly being TRBD1 (5 bases). This CDR3 has 16 amino acids. Per the germline V gene, CDR1 is SNHLY and CDR2 is FYNNEI. CDR3: CASSEVSTGGKDDQYF. The CDR3 region has the DNA TGTGCCAGCAGTGAAGTGTCAACAGGTGGCAAGGACGATCAGTACTTC.

This clone was seen at least ten times. This CDR3 is also generated by other DNA sequences in the sample. The V call is TRBV19, the J call TRBJ1-3; D gene ambiguous. The CDR3 is made up of 15 amino acids. Germline CDR1 is LNHDA and CDR2 is SQIVND (reference sequence). Trimming pared 0 bases from V and 0 bases from J, leaving 6 bases between. As DNA, the CDR3 is TGTGCCAGTAGTATAGATCGTGGCTCTGGAAACACCATATATTTT. Translated: CASSIDRGSGNTIYF.

The V call is TRBV2, the J call TRBJ2-7; D gene unclear. The germline CDR1 and CDR2 sequences are SNHLY and FYNNEI. V was cut by 3 bases and J by 1 base, with 10 bases left in between. The CDR3 length is 14 residues. The CDR3 protein is CASSDVDGSYEQYF. The CDR3 nucleotides read TGTGCCAGCAGTGACGTTGACGGTTCCTACGAGCAGTACTTC.

Only a few counts were recorded for this clone. V and J are TRBV19 and TRBJ1-6; D is unresolved. V shed 6 bases and J shed 7 bases, with 16 bases lying between them. The germline V gene encodes CDR1 LNHDA and CDR2 SQIVND (reference sequence). CDR3 size: 15 residues. The DNA of the CDR3 is TGTGCCAGTAGCCCCTGTATGTCCGAAAATTCACCCCTCCACTTT. This translates into CASSPCMSENSPLHF. Variable domain in full (rest from reference TRBV19 and TRBJ1-6): DGGITQSPKYLFRKEGQNVTLSCEQNLNHDAMYWYRQDPGQGLRLIYYSQIVNDFQKGDIAEGYSVSREKKESFPLTVTSAQKNPTAFYLCASSPCMSENSPLHFGNGTRLTVT.

V gene TRBV20-1 combines with J gene TRBJ2-3, with D perhaps given as TRBD1 or TRBD2 (5 bases each). CDR1 is DFQATT and CDR2 is SNEGSKA in the germline V gene (reference sequence). This CDR3 comprises 14 residues. V was shortened by 3 bases and J by 1 base, with 11 bases between the two germline ends. The CDR3 sequence is CSASLRGGTDTQYF. The CDR3 DNA reads as TGCAGTGCTAGTTTGAGGGGAGGCACAGATACGCAGTATTTT.

This clone was seen only once. V usage is TRBV4-3 and J usage is TRBJ1-4, with a weak D call TRBD1 (5 bases). This CDR3 contains 16 residues. CDR1 and CDR2 from the germline V gene are LGHNA and YSLEER. The ends were cut back, 3 bases at V and 8 bases at J, with 19 bases in the middle. This CDR3 is CASSQGTGTRGEKLFF. The CDR3 DNA sequence: TGCGCCAGCAGCCAGGGTACCGGGACCAGAGGGGAAAAACTGTTTTTT.